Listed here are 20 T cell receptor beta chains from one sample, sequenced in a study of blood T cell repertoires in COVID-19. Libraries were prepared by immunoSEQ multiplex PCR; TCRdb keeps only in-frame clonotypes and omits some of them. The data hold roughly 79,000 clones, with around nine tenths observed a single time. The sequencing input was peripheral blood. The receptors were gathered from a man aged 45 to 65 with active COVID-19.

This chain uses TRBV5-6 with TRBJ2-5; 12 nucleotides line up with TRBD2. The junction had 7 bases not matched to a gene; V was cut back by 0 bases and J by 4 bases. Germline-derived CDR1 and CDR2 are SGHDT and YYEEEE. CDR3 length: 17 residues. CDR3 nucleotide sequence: TGTGCCAGCAGCTTGGCCCTAGCGGGAGGGCCACGAGAGACCCAGTACTTC. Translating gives CASSLALAGGPRETQYF.

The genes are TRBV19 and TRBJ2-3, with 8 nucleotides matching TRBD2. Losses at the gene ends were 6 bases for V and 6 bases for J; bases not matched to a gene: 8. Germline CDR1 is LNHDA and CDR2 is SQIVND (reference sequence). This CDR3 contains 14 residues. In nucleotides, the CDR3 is TGTGCCAGTAGCCCGAAGCCGGGGGGGGATACGCAGTATTTT. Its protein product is CASSPKPGGDTQYF.

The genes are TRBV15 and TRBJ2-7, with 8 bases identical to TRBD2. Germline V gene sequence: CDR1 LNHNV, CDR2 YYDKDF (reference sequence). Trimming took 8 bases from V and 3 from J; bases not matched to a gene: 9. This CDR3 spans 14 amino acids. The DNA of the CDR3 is TGTGCCACCGGGAATAGCGGGAACTTCTACGAGCAGTACTTC. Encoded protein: CATGNSGNFYEQYF.

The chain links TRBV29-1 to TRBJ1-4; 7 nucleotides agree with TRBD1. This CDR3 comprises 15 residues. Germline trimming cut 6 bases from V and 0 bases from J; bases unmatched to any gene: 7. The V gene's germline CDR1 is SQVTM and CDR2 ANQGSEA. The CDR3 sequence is CSVTGQVATNEKLFF. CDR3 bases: TGCAGCGTAACAGGACAGGTCGCAACTAATGAAAAACTGTTTTTT.

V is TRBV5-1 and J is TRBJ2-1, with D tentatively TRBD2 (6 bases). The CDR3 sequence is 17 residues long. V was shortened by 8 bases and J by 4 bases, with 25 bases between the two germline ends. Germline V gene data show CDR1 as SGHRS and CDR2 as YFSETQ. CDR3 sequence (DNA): TGCGCCAGTAGACGAAGCGTAGCGGAGATGGGTTACAATGAGCAGTTCTTC. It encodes CASRRSVAEMGYNEQFF.

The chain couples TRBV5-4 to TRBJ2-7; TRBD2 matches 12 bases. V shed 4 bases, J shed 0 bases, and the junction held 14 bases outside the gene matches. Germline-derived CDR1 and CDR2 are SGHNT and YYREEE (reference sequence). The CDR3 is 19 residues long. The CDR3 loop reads CASSGEALAGGSSSYEQYF. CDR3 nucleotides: TGTGCCAGCAGCGGGGAGGCACTAGCGGGAGGCTCCAGCTCCTACGAGCAGTACTTC.

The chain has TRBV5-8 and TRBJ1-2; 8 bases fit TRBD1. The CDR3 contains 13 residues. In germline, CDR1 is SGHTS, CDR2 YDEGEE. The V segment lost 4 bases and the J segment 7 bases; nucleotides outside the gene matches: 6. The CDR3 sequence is CASSPGRGPGYTF. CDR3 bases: TGTGCCAGCAGCCCTGGCAGGGGGCCTGGCTACACCTTC.

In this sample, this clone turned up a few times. The CDR3 DNA reads TGTGCCAGCAGCTTAGCCAGCTCGGGAGGGTTCTACAATGAGCAGTTCTTC. Encoded protein: CASSLASSGGFYNEQFF. The chain recombines TRBV13 with TRBJ2-1; 8 nucleotides line up with TRBD2. V was pared by 1 base and J by 3 bases, with 8 bases of the junction left unmatched. Per the germline V gene, CDR1 is PRHDT and CDR2 is FYEKMQ (reference sequence). There are 17 residues in the CDR3. Combining the CDR3 with reference TRBV13 and TRBJ2-1 gives the whole variable domain AAGVIQSPRHLIKEKRETATLKCYPIPRHDTVYWYQQGPGQDPQFLISFYEKMQSDKGSIPDRFSAQQFSDYHSELNMSSLELGDSALYFCASSLASSGGFYNEQFFGPGTRLTVL.

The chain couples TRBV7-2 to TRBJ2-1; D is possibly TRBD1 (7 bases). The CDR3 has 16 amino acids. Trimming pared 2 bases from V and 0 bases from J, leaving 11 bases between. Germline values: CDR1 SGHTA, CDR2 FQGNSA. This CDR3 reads CASSLQGGGSYNEQFF. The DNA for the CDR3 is TGTGCCAGCAGCTTACAGGGGGGCGGCTCCTACAATGAGCAGTTCTTC.

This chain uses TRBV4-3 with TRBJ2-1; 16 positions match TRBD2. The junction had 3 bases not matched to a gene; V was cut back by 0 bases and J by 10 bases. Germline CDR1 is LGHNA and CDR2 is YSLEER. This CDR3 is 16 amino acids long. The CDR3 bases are TGCGCCAGCAGCCAAGAGGGACTAGCGGGGGGGCAAGAGCAGTTCTTC. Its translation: CASSQEGLAGGQEQFF.

CDR3 region: CASSSATGRQETQYF. In DNA form, the CDR3 reads TGCGCCAGCAGCTCCGCTACCGGGAGACAAGAGACCCAGTACTTC. The rearrangement uses TRBV5-1 and TRBJ2-5; a possible D gene is TRBD2 (6 bases). The CDR3 spans 15 residues. V lost 3 bases and J lost 2, with 14 bases in between. From germline, CDR1 is SGHRS and CDR2 YFSETQ.

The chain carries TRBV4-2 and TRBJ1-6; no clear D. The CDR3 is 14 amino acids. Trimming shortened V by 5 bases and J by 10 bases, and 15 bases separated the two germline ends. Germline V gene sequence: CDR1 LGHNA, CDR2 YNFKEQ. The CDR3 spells CASSKTGLGSPLHF. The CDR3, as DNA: TGTGCCAGCAGCAAAACGGGGTTAGGATCACCCCTCCACTTT.

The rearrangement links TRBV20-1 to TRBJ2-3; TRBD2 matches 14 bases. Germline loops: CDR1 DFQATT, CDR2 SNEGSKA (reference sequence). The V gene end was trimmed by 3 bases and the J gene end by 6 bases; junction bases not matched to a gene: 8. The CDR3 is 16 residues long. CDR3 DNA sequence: TGCAGTGCTAGTCCAGGACTAGCGGGGGGCTTTGATACGCAGTATTTT. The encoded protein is CSASPGLAGGFDTQYF.

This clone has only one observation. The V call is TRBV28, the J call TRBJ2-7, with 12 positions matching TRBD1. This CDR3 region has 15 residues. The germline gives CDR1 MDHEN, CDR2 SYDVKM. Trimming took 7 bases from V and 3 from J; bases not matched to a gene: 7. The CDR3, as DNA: TGTGCCAGCAATAAGGGGACAGGGGGCAACTACGAGCAGTACTTC. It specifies CASNKGTGGNYEQYF.

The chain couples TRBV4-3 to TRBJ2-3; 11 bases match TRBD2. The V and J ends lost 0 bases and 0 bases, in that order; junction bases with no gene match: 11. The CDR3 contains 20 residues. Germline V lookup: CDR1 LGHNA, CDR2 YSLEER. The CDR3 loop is CASSQEIPSGGPVSTDTQYF. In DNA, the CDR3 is TGCGCCAGCAGCCAAGAGATACCTAGCGGGGGGCCCGTTAGCACAGATACGCAGTATTTT.

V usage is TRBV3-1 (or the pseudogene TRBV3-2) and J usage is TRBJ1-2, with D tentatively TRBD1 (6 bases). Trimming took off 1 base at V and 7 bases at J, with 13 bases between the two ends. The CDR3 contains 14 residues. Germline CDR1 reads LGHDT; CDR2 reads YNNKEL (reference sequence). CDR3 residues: CASSQVPRGGGYTF. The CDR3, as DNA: TGTGCCAGCAGCCAAGTACCCAGGGGTGGTGGCTACACCTTC.

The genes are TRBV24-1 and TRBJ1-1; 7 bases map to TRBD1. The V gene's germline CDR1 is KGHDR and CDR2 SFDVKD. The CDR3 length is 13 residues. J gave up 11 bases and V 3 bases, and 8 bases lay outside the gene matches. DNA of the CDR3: TGTGCCACCAGTGATGGGGACAGTCGTAAGGCTTTCTTT. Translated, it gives CATSDGDSRKAFF.

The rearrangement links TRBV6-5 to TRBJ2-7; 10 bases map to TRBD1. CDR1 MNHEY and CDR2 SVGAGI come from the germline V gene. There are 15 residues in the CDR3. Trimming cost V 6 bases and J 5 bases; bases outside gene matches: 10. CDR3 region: CASRMTGTGVDEQYF. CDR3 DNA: TGTGCCAGCAGGATGACCGGGACAGGGGTCGACGAGCAGTACTTC.

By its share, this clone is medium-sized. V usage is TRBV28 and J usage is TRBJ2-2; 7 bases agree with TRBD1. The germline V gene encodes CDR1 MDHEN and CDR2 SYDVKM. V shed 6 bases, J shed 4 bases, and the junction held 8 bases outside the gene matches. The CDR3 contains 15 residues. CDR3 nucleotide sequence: TGTGCCAGCAGCCCGAGGGGGCGTCCCACCGGGGAGCTGTTTTTT. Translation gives CASSPRGRPTGELFF.

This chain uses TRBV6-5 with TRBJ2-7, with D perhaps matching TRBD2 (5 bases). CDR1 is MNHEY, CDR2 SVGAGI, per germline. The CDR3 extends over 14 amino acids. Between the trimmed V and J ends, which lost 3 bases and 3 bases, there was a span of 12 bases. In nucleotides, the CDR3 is TGTGCCAGCAGTTATAACGGGGATCGCTACGAGCAGTACTTC. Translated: CASSYNGDRYEQYF.